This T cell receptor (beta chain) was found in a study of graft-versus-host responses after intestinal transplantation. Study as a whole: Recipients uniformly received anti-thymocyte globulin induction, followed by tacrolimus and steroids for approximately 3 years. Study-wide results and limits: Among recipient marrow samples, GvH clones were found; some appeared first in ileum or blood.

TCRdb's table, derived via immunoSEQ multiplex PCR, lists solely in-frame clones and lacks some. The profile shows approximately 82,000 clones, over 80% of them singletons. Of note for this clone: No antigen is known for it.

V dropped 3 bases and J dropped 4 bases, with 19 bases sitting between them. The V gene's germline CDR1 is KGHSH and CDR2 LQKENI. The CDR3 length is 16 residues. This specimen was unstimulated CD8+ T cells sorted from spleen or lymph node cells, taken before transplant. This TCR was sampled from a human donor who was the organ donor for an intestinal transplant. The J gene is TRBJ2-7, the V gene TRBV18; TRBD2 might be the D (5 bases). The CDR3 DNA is TGTGCCAGCTCACCCAACACGGGGAAAGGGCTGTACGAGCAGTACTTC. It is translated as CASSPNTGKGLYEQYF.